The present entry profiles one T cell receptor (beta chain) with its context. The repertoire was sequenced with immunoSEQ multiplex PCR; TCRdb's copy has only in-frame clones and lacks some. Altogether about 81,000 clones are present, approximately 75% being singletons, with the ten largest covering over 12%. Alongside CTLA-4 blockade with ipilimumab, patients with chemo-refractory metastatic non-small-cell lung cancer received focal radiation. V dropped 7 bases and J dropped 0; count of bases not matched to a gene: 5. Germline V lookup: CDR1 SQVTM, CDR2 ANQGSEA. The CDR3 sequence is 14 residues long. The data are from a study of radiotherapy plus CTLA-4 blockade in lung cancer.

The receptor comes from a human donor with non-small cell lung cancer that progressed on radiotherapy plus ipilimumab. The sequencing used peripheral blood, collected from a patient treated with radiotherapy plus ipilimumab. The chain is built from TRBV29-1 and TRBJ2-2, with TRBD1 identical over 7 bases. The CDR3 protein is CSGQGQTNTGELFF. Here the CDR3 DNA reads TGCAGCGGCCAGGGACAGACGAACACCGGGGAGCTGTTTTTT.